The 21 T cell receptor beta chains below come from one sample, sequenced in a study of T cell repertoires in cytomegalovirus infection. TCRdb fed the reads into MiXCR, producing one record per CDR3 protein. The data contain 560,000 or so distinct CDR3 sequences, 15% to 20% of them singletons. The sequencing sample was made of CD8+ T cells from PBMCs. These receptors were taken from a human donor in good health (CMV status not recorded). Some clones in this sample may be carry-over from other donors' samples.

The chain links TRBV5-6 to TRBJ1-1; possibly TRBD1 for D (6 bases). V lost 3 bases, J lost 6 bases, and 15 bases lay in between. The CDR3 consists of 14 residues. CDR1 is SGHDT, CDR2 YYEEEE, per germline. The CDR3 DNA sequence: TGTGCCAGCAGCTCCGGGGGAAGGGGGGCTGAAGCTTTCTTT. It specifies CASSSGGRGAEAFF.

This clonotype was seen a handful of times. The chain couples TRBV10-3 to TRBJ2-2; 8 bases align to TRBD2. J gave up 1 base and V 2 bases, and 21 bases lay outside the gene matches. The CDR3 is made up of 22 amino acids. Germline V lookup: CDR1 ENHRY, CDR2 SYGVKD. CDR3 residues: CAISEPESIPGLVVGNTGELFF. DNA for the CDR3: TGTGCCATCAGTGAGCCCGAGTCCATTCCGGGACTAGTGGTAGGGAACACCGGGGAGCTGTTTTTT.

This clonotype was counted ten times or more. The chain links TRBV7-8 to TRBJ2-7; D gene ambiguous. CDR3 length equals 14 residues. The germline V and J ends were trimmed by 3 bases and 4 bases, with 13 bases remaining between them. Germline V lookup: CDR1 SGHVS, CDR2 FQNEAQ. The DNA of the CDR3 is TGTGCCAGCAGCTTCCCCGAGGTCCTATACGAGCAGTACTTC. This gives the protein CASSFPEVLYEQYF.

The chain is built from TRBV11-2 and TRBJ2-3; perhaps TRBD1 as D (5 bases). The germline V and J ends were trimmed by 5 bases and 2 bases, with 14 bases remaining between them. The germline gives CDR1 SGHAT, CDR2 FQNNGV. CDR3 length: 15 residues. As DNA, the CDR3 is TGTGCCAGCAGCGTGGGGCAAGGGCTCACAGATACGCAGTATTTT. Its protein is CASSVGQGLTDTQYF.

The table lists this clonotype with a few counts. The chain links TRBV15 to TRBJ2-2; D is uncertain. V lost 0 bases and J 4 bases, leaving 9 bases between the germline ends. The CDR3 is made up of 15 amino acids. CDR1 LNHNV and CDR2 YYDKDF come from the germline V gene (reference sequence). DNA for the CDR3: TGTGCCACCAGCAGAGATAATAGCATCACCGGGGAGCTGTTTTTT. Amino acid sequence: CATSRDNSITGELFF.

This clonotype was picked up one time. The junction and the germline gene differ at one end; a read error may be behind it. V gene TRBV5-5 combines with J gene TRBJ2-1, with 7 bases aligning to TRBD2. CDR1 and CDR2 (germline): SGHKS, YYEKEE (reference sequence). The length of the CDR3 is 16 residues. The CDR3 coding sequence is TGTGCCAGCAGCCCCCTAGCGGTGAGCTCCTACAAGGAGCAGTTCTTC. Amino acid sequence: CASSPLAVSSYKEQFF.

This chain links TRBV19 with TRBJ1-1; D is ambiguous. V lost 7 bases, J lost 6 bases, and 18 bases lay in between. CDR3 size: 14 residues. Germline CDR1 is LNHDA and CDR2 is SQIVND (reference sequence). In DNA, the CDR3 is TGTGCCAGTAAGAGAAAAGTCGGTACCGCTGAAGCTTTCTTT. Its protein product is CASKRKVGTAEAFF.

CDR3 nucleotides: TGCGCCAGCAGCCCTGACAGGGGGTACAACATTCAGTACTTC. Protein product: CASSPDRGYNIQYF. This rearrangement joins TRBV4-1 to TRBJ2-4; 9 nucleotides line up with TRBD1. Trimming cost V 4 bases and J 7 bases; bases outside gene matches: 5. The CDR3 loop spans 14 amino acids. Germline CDR1 reads MGHRA; CDR2 reads YSYEKL.

This chain links TRBV29-1 with TRBJ2-1; D assignment may be TRBD1 or TRBD2 (5 bases each). This CDR3 region has 15 residues. Trimming shortened V by 3 bases and J by 0 bases, and 12 bases separated the two germline ends. Germline lookup yields CDR1 SQVTM and CDR2 ANQGSEA. CDR3 in amino acids: CSVDRSGSSYNEQFF. The CDR3 DNA is TGCAGCGTTGATAGATCAGGGAGCTCCTACAATGAGCAGTTCTTC.

This clonotype has a count of ten or more. The chain is built from TRBV6-6 and TRBJ2-7; D is undetermined. In germline, CDR1 is MNHNY, CDR2 SVGAGI (reference sequence). V shed 2 bases and J shed 2 bases, with 7 bases lying between them. The CDR3 is made up of 13 amino acids. CDR3 loop: CASSYERAYEQYF. The CDR3 DNA is TGTGCCAGCAGTTACGAACGGGCCTACGAGCAGTACTTC.

This clonotype was counted ten times or more. This sequence joins TRBV4-2 and TRBJ2-2; D may be TRBD1 or TRBD2 (6 bases each). Trimming took 3 bases from V and 4 from J, leaving 24 bases between them. The germline gives CDR1 LGHNA, CDR2 YNFKEQ. The CDR3 runs to 19 residues. The CDR3 DNA follows: TGTGCCAGCAGCCAGCCGCTGGGGGGCGTAGGGTTGATCACCGGGGAGCTGTTTTTT. Protein product: CASSQPLGGVGLITGELFF.

This clonotype was counted at least ten times. The CDR3 bases are TGTGCCAGCAGCTTAGCGAGCGGGAGGCTCGTTGGGATCAATGAGCAGTTCTTC. Amino acids: CASSLASGRLVGINEQFF. V and J are TRBV7-6 and TRBJ2-1; 9 positions agree with TRBD2. The J segment lost 6 bases and the V segment lost 0 bases, leaving 12 bases of the junction unmatched. The CDR3 extends over 18 amino acids. Per the germline V gene, CDR1 is SGHVS and CDR2 is FNYEAQ.

This clonotype was detected a few times. This chain links TRBV20-1 with TRBJ2-2, with D possibly called TRBD1 or TRBD2 (5 bases each). The CDR3 extends over 13 amino acids. Between the trimmed V and J ends, which lost 6 bases and 5 bases, there was a span of 13 bases. Germline V lookup: CDR1 DFQATT, CDR2 SNEGSKA (reference sequence). CDR3: CSATGGWTGELFF. The DNA for the CDR3 is TGCAGTGCAACAGGAGGTTGGACCGGGGAGCTGTTTTTT.

This clonotype was observed at least ten times. V usage is TRBV19 and J usage is TRBJ2-1, with D tentatively TRBD2 (6 bases). Trimming removed 3 bases from V and 4 bases from J, with 16 bases in between. There are 16 residues in the CDR3. From germline, CDR1 is LNHDA and CDR2 SQIVND (reference sequence). CDR3 amino acids: CASSIGTPRTYNEQFF. The DNA for the CDR3 is TGTGCCAGTAGTATCGGGACTCCCAGGACGTACAATGAGCAGTTCTTC. Together with reference TRBV19 and TRBJ2-1, the CDR3 gives the full variable domain: DGGITQSPKYLFRKEGQNVTLSCEQNLNHDAMYWYRQDPGQGLRLIYYSQIVNDFQKGDIAEGYSVSREKKESFPLTVTSAQKNPTAFYLCASSIGTPRTYNEQFFGPGTRLTVL.

There are many counts of this clonotype. V gene TRBV6-5 combines with J gene TRBJ2-7, with a tentative D call TRBD1 (6 bases). Germline V gene sequence: CDR1 MNHEY, CDR2 SVGAGI. CDR3 length equals 11 residues. Trimming cost V 8 bases and J 7 bases, with 12 bases left between them. The CDR3 nucleotides are TGTGCCAGCCGAATAGGGGGAGAGCAGTACTTC. Amino acids: CASRIGGEQYF.

This clonotype was detected many times. V gene TRBV27 combines with J gene TRBJ2-6; TRBD1 matches 7 bases. The CDR3 runs 16 residues. Trimming took 5 bases from V and 1 from J; bases not matched to a gene: 5. Germline CDR1 is MNHEY and CDR2 is SMNVEV (reference sequence). This chain's CDR3 is CASSTTGASGANVLTF. CDR3 coding DNA: TGTGCCAGCAGTACAACAGGGGCTTCTGGGGCCAACGTCCTGACTTTC.

The gene calls are TRBV9 and TRBJ2-5, with D possibly being TRBD1 (7 bases). The germline V gene encodes CDR1 SGDLS and CDR2 YYNGEE. The CDR3 spans 16 residues. V lost 4 bases and J 2 bases, leaving 18 bases between the germline ends. Written as DNA, the CDR3 is TGTGCCAGCAGCCTCAGAGGGGCAGGGGGGCAAGAGACCCAGTACTTC. Its protein is CASSLRGAGGQETQYF.

This clonotype appeared a few times. This chain connects TRBV11-3 to TRBJ1-2; 10 positions match TRBD1. There are 13 residues in the CDR3. The germline gives CDR1 SGHNT, CDR2 YENEEA. The J segment lost 14 bases and the V segment lost 5 bases, leaving 11 bases of the junction unmatched. Here the CDR3 DNA reads TGTGCCAGCAGCGAGGGGACAGGGGCCGATTCGACCTTC. It specifies CASSEGTGADSTF.

This clonotype was detected ten times or more. J is TRBJ1-5 and V is TRBV7-9; D may be TRBD1 (6 bases). Trimming left V 5 bases short and J 5 bases short, with 16 bases between. The CDR3 totals 15 residues. Germline-derived CDR1 and CDR2 are SEHNR and FQNEAQ (reference sequence). The DNA of the CDR3 is TGTGCCAGCAGCGCCACAGGGTTGGGGGATCAGCCCCAGCATTTT. It is translated as CASSATGLGDQPQHF.

This clonotype occurred many times. The rearrangement links TRBV7-8 to TRBJ2-1, with 10 bases matching TRBD2. This CDR3 is 16 amino acids long. In germline, CDR1 is SGHVS, CDR2 FQNEAQ. V trimming: 3 bases; J trimming: 4 bases; junction bases outside the gene matches: 6. The CDR3 nucleotides are TGTGCCAGCAGCTTTCTAGCGGGAGCGGGGTACAATGAGCAGTTCTTC. It is translated as CASSFLAGAGYNEQFF.

This clonotype was counted only a few times. The V call is TRBV29-1, the J call TRBJ2-7, with 7 bases lining up with TRBD1. The CDR3 runs 13 residues. Unmatched junction bases numbered 4, after V lost 5 bases and J lost 0 bases. The V gene's germline CDR1 is SQVTM and CDR2 ANQGSEA. CDR3 protein: CSVQQGISYEQYF. CDR3 bases: TGCAGCGTTCAACAGGGGATCTCCTACGAGCAGTACTTC.